This T cell receptor (beta chain) was obtained from a study of T cells in Graves' hyperthyroidism and ophthalmopathy. This clonotype was found many times. Amplified regions were TCR beta CDR3 sequences from RNA transcripts. Carried out on the TCR CDR3, a first-round RT-PCR used the HTBI primer set. TCRdb called the multiplex PCR reads again in MiXCR, with one record for every CDR3 protein. The sample shows fewer than 500,000 distinct CDR3 sequences, roughly 14% of them seen only once. The V gene lost 6 bases and the J gene lost 4 bases, with 18 bases spanning the gap. Germline CDR1 DFQATT, CDR2 SNEGSKA (reference sequence). The length of the CDR3 is 14 residues.

The source of this sequence is a woman aged 25 to 39 with Graves' ophthalmopathy. This rearrangement joins TRBV20-1 to TRBJ1-1, with D hard to call. The material sequenced was blood. CDR3 loop: CSARLATWGTEAFF. CDR3 coding DNA: TGCAGTGCAAGGTTAGCGACCTGGGGCACTGAAGCTTTCTTT.